This TCR beta chain derives from a study of blood T cell repertoires in COVID-19. As handled by the study authors: Reference gene primer amplification gave nucleated cell count estimates. The data were produced by immunoSEQ multiplex PCR, yet TCRdb's version contains in-frame clones alone and is incomplete. That table gives V, J and clone size, and the DNA gave D and trimming. The repertoire holds roughly 63,000 clones, roughly nine tenths seen once, with around 2.5% in the top ten. The clonotype comes from a man aged 50 to 60 with acute or convalescent COVID-19. The sequencing input was peripheral blood.

The CDR3 is CASSPWAGGSETQYF. The CDR3 bases are TGTGCCAGCAGCCCCTGGGCAGGGGGCTCGGAGACCCAGTACTTC. This chain uses TRBV7-6 with TRBJ2-5; TRBD1 aligns across 8 bases. Germline CDR1 reads SGHVS; CDR2 reads FNYEAQ. The V and J ends lost 5 bases and 5 bases, in that order; junction bases with no gene match: 10. This CDR3 is 15 amino acids long.